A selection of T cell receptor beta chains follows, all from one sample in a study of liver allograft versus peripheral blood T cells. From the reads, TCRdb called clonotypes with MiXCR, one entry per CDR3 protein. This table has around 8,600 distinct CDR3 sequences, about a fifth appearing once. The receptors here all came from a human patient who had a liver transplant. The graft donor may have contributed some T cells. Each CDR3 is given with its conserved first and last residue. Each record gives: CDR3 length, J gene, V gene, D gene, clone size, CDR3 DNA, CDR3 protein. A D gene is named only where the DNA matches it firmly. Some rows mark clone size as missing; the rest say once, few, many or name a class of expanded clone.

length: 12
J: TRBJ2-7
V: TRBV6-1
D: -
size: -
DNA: TGTGCCAGCAGTGAAGTTGCCTACGAGCAGTACTTC
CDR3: CASSEVAYEQYF

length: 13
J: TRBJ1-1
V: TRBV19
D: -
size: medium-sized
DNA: TGTGCCAGTAATACGTTTCTGAACACTGAAGCTTTCTTT
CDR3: CASNTFLNTEAFF

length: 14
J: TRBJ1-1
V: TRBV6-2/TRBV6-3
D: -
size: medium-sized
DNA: TGTGCCAGCCGACTGACGAGGTCGAACACTGAAGCTTTCTTT
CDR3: CASRLTRSNTEAFF

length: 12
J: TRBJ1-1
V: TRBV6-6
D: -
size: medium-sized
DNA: TGTGCCAGCAGTTCTTCCAATGGGTGGGCTTTCTTT
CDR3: CASSSSNGWAFF

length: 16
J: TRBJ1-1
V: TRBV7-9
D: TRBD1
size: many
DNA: TGTGCCAGCAGCTCCCGACAGGGTAATGAGGACACTGAAGCTTTCTTT
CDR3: CASSSRQGNEDTEAFF

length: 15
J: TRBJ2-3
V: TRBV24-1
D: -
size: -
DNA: TGTGCCACCAGTGATCCCTTTGAGGAGACAGATACGCAGTATTTT
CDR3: CATSDPFEETDTQYF

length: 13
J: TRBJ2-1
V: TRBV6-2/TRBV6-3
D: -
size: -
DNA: TGTGCCAGCACGGCCGCACAAAACAATGAGCAGTTCTTC
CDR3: CASTAAQNNEQFF

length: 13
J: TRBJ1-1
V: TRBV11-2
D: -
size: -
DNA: TGTGCCAGCAGCTTAGTGGGGGAGGGTGAAGCTTTCTTT
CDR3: CASSLVGEGEAFF

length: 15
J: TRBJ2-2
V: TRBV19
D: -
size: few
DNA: TGTGCCAGTAGTATAATCTACACGAACACCGGGGAGCTGTTTTTT
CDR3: CASSIIYTNTGELFF

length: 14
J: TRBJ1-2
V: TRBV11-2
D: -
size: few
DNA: TGTGCCAGCATTCCTAGCTCCAAGGGAGGTGGCTACACCTTC
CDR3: CASIPSSKGGGYTF

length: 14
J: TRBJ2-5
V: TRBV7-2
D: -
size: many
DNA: TGTGCCAGCAGCCTACTCGGCTATCAAGAGACCCAGTACTTC
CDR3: CASSLLGYQETQYF

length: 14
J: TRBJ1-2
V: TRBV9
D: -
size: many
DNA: TGTGCCAGCAGCCCCGCCGGCGGGATGAGGGGCTACACCTTC
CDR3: CASSPAGGMRGYTF

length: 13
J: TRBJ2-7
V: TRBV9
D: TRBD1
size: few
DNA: TGTGCCAGCAGCTCAGGACAGGGGTACGAGCAGTACTTC
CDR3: CASSSGQGYEQYF

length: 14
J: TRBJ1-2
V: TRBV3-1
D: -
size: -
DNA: TGTGCCAGCAGCCAAGTAGTACCGATTGATGGCTACACCTTC
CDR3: CASSQVVPIDGYTF

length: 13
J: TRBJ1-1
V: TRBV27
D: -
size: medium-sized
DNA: TGTGCCAGCAGCTTGGGAGGGGGTACTGAAGCTTTCTTT
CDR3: CASSLGGGTEAFF

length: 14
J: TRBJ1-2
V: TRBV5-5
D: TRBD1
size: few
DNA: TGTGCCAGCAGCTTGGCCGAGGGACAGGATGGCTACACCTTC
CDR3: CASSLAEGQDGYTF

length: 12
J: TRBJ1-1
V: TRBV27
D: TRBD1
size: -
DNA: TGTGCCAGCAGTCCCCGACAGGGGGTGGCTTTCTTT
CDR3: CASSPRQGVAFF

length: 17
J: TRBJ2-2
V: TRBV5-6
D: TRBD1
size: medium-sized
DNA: TGTGCCAGCAGCTCGTCGCAGGGGGACCGAAACACCGGGGAGCTGTTTTTT
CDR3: CASSSSQGDRNTGELFF

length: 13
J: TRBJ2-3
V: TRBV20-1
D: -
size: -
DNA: TGCAGTGCTAGACTGGCGGTGACAGATACGCAGTATTTT
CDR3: CSARLAVTDTQYF

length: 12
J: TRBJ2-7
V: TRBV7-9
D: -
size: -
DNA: TGTGCCAGCAGCCTCCCCCGGGACGAGCAGTACTTC
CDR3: CASSLPRDEQYF

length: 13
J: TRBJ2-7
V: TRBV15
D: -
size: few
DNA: TGTGCCACCAGCAACCCCGGGGTAGACGAGCAGTACTTC
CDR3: CATSNPGVDEQYF

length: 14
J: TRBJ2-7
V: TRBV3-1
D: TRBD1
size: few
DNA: TGTGCCAGCAGCCAGGACAGGGGGACGGAAGAGCAGTACTTC
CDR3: CASSQDRGTEEQYF

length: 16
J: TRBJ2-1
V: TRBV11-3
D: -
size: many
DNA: TGTGCCAGCAGTCAACACAAGGGAAGCTCCTACAATGAGCAGTTCTTC
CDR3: CASSQHKGSSYNEQFF

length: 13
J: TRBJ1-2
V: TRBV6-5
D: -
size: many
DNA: TGTGCCAGCACCATGACAGGAGGCTATGGCTACACCTTC
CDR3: CASTMTGGYGYTF

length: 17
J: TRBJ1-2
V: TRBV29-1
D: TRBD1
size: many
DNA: TGCAGCGTTGCATTGAACCGGGACAGAAACGAAGGCTATGGCTACACCTTC
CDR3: CSVALNRDRNEGYGYTF

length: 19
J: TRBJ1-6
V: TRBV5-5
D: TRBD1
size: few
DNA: TGTGCCAGCAGCCCCGGGACAGGGCGCCCGAGCTCCTATAATTCACCCCTCCACTTT
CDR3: CASSPGTGRPSSYNSPLHF

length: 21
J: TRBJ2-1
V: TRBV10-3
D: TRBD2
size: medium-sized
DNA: TGTGCCATCAGTGGGTACTCGCCGGGACTAGCGGGGGGGAGCTCCTACAATGAGCAGTTCTTC
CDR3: CAISGYSPGLAGGSSYNEQFF

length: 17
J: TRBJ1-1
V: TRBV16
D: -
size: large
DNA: TGTGCCAGCAGCCAACCACTCGGAGACAGGACGGGCACTGAAGCTTTCTTT
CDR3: CASSQPLGDRTGTEAFF

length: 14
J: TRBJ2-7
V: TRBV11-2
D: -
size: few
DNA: TGTGCCAGCAGCTTAGAGCCCGGATCCTACGAGCAGTACTTC
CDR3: CASSLEPGSYEQYF

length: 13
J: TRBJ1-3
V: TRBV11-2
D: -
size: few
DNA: TGTGCCAGCACCCCGGTCTCTGGAAACACCATATATTTT
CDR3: CASTPVSGNTIYF

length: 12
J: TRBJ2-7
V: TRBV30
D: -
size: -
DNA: TGTGCCTGGAGTGTTGGGTTATTTGAGCAGTACTTC
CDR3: CAWSVGLFEQYF

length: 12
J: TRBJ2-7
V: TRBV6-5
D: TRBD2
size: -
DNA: TGTGCCAGCAGTAATGGGGGGGACGAGCAGTACTTC
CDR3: CASSNGGDEQYF

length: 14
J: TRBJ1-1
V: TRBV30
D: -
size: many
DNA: TGTGCCTGGAGTGTACGAGGGGGGAACACTGAAGCTTTCTTT
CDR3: CAWSVRGGNTEAFF

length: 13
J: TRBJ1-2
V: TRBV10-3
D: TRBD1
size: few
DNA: TGTGCCATCCTTGACAAGGGGGCTTGGGGCTACACCTTC
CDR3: CAILDKGAWGYTF

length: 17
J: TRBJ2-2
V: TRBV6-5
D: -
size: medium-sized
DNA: TGTGCCAGCAGTTACCCCGCCGGCAGTGCGAACACCGGGGAGCTGTTTTTT
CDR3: CASSYPAGSANTGELFF

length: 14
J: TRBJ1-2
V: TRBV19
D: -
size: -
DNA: TGTGCCAGTAGTACCTGGGACTCTTCCTATGGCTACACCTTC
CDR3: CASSTWDSSYGYTF

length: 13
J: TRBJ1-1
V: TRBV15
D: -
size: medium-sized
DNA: TGTGCCACCAGCAGAGATCGGGGCACTGAAGCTTTCTTT
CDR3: CATSRDRGTEAFF

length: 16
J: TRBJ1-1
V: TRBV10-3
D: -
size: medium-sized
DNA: TGTGCCATCAGTGAGTCGGCCAGTACCATGAACACTGAAGCTTTCTTT
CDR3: CAISESASTMNTEAFF

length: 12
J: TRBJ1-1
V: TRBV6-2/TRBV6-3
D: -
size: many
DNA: TGTGCCAGCAGTTTTCCGGGCACTGAAGCTTTCTTT
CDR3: CASSFPGTEAFF

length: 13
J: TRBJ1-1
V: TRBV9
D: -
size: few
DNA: TGTGCCAGCAGCATGGGGTTGGGCACTGAAGCTTTCTTT
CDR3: CASSMGLGTEAFF

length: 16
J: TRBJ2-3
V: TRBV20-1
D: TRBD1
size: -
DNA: TGCAGTGCTCGCCCGGGACAGGGGGCTAGGACAGATACGCAGTATTTT
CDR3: CSARPGQGARTDTQYF

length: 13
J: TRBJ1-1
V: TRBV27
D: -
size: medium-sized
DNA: TGTGCCAGCAGTTATCACACGAACACTGAAGCTTTCTTT
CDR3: CASSYHTNTEAFF

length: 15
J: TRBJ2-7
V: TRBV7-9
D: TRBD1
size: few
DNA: TGTGCCAGCAGCTACACCGGGACAGGGTCCTACGAGCAGTACTTC
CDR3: CASSYTGTGSYEQYF

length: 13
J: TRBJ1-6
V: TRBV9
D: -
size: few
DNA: TGTGCCAGCAGCGCCGGCGGAGTGTCACCCCTCCACTTT
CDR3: CASSAGGVSPLHF

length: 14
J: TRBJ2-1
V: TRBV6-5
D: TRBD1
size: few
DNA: TGTGCCAGCAGTTACGGGACAGGGGGGTTTGAGCAGTTCTTC
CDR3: CASSYGTGGFEQFF

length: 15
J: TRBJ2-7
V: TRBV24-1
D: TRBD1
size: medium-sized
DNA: TGTGCCACCAGTGAGGGGGACAGGAGCTCCTACGAGCAGTACTTC
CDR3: CATSEGDRSSYEQYF

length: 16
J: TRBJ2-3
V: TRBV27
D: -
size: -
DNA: TGTGCCAGCAGTTTGGGGGGAGCCATCCCTATGGATACGCAGTATTTT
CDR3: CASSLGGAIPMDTQYF

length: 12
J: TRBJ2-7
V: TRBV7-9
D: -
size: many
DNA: TGTGCCAGCAAAGGGGGGGCCTACGAGCAGTACTTC
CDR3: CASKGGAYEQYF

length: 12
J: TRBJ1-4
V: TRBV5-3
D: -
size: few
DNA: TGTGCCAGAAGCCGAGTGGGGGAAAAACTGTTTTTT
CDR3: CARSRVGEKLFF

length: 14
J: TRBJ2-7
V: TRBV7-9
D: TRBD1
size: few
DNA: TGTGCCAGCGTCCCCGGGACAGGAGCCTACGAGCAGTACTTC
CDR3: CASVPGTGAYEQYF

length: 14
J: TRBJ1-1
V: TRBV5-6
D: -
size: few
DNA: TGTGCCAGCAGCTTGGGAGGGCAGAACACTGAAGCTTTCTTT
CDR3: CASSLGGQNTEAFF

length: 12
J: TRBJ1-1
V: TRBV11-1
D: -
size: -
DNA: TGTGCCAGCAGCGGGTGGGGCACTGAAGCTTTCTTT
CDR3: CASSGWGTEAFF

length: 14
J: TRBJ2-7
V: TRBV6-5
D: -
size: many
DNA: TGTGCCAGCTCCCTGGAGGGGGCGGACTACGAGCAGTACTTC
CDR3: CASSLEGADYEQYF

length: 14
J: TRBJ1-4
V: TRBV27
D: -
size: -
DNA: TGTGCCAGCAGTTTTTCGACCGGCGGTGAAAAACTGTTTTTT
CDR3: CASSFSTGGEKLFF

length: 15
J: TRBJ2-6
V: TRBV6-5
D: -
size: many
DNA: TGTGCCAGCAGTCTGACGGTCTCTGGGGCCAACGTCCTGACTTTC
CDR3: CASSLTVSGANVLTF

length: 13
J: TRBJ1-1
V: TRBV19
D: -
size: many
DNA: TGTGCCAGTAGTCTGAATCAGAACACTGAAGCTTTCTTT
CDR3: CASSLNQNTEAFF